The 28 T cell receptor beta chains listed next were all sequenced from one sample in a study of beta chain features in type 1 diabetes. Study-wide results and caveats: TCRB CDR3s from Type 1 diabetes patients were moderately but significantly shorter in all four CD4+ subsets.

Isolated RNA was reverse transcribed in full, so expressed TCRB transcripts were sequenced. The assay was immunoSEQ multiplex PCR, and TCRdb's table has in-frame clones only and misses some. The sample lists a few hundred thousand clones, about 13% occurring once. These receptors have no identified antigens. Sequencing was done on a sample of naive CD4+ T cells from blood. These TCRs come from a man younger than 45 with type 1 diabetes.

The gene calls are TRBV5-6 and TRBJ2-3, with 8 bases fitting TRBD2. Germline assignment: CDR1 SGHDT and CDR2 YYEEEE. The CDR3 is 15 amino acids. The V and J ends lost 7 bases and 3 bases, in that order; junction bases with no gene match: 10. The CDR3 DNA reads TGTGCCAGCGATACCGGGACTAGGGGAACAGATACGCAGTATTTT. This codes for CASDTGTRGTDTQYF.

V is TRBV18 and J is TRBJ2-1, with 7 bases identical to TRBD2. Trimming took 0 bases from V and 5 from J; bases not matched to a gene: 1. Germline values: CDR1 KGHSH, CDR2 LQKENI. The CDR3 length is 14 residues. CDR3 sequence reads: CASSPPGGDNEQFF. DNA of the CDR3: TGTGCCAGCTCACCACCGGGAGGGGACAATGAGCAGTTCTTC.

The genes are TRBV5-5 and TRBJ2-7; 8 bases align to TRBD2. Germline V gene data show CDR1 as SGHKS and CDR2 as YYEKEE (reference sequence). This CDR3 is built from 14 residues. V lost 3 bases to trimming and J lost 4 bases; unmatched junction nucleotides: 6. The CDR3: CASSWTLAGYEQYF. DNA for the CDR3: TGTGCCAGCAGCTGGACTTTAGCGGGGTACGAGCAGTACTTC.

This clone was detected a few times. This chain joins TRBV7-2 and TRBJ2-1; the D is unclear. With 0 bases removed from V and 6 bases from J, the gap between germline ends came to 9 bases. Germline assignment: CDR1 SGHTA and CDR2 FQGNSA. This CDR3 spans 14 amino acids. CDR3 loop: CASSLALKSNEQFF. DNA of the CDR3: TGTGCCAGCAGCTTAGCGCTAAAATCCAATGAGCAGTTCTTC.

With respect to this clone: The sample contains more than one DNA sequence encoding this CDR3. The chain links TRBV18 to TRBJ2-5, with D perhaps matching TRBD2 (5 bases). The germline V gene has CDR1 KGHSH and CDR2 LQKENI. With 3 bases removed from V and 5 bases from J, the gap between germline ends came to 7 bases. The CDR3 is 12 amino acids. The CDR3 DNA reads TGTGCCAGCTCACCGAGGGAGGAGACCCAGTACTTC. Amino acid sequence: CASSPREETQYF.

A remark on this clone: Other DNA sequences from this sample encode an identical CDR3 as well. The gene calls are TRBV7-9 and TRBJ1-1, with D hard to call. V was pared by 4 bases and J by 1 base, with 7 bases between. Germline assignment: CDR1 SEHNR and CDR2 FQNEAQ (reference sequence). The length of the CDR3 is 13 residues. For the CDR3, the DNA is TGTGCCAGCAGCTCCGAGGGGAACACTGAAGCTTTCTTT. Protein product: CASSSEGNTEAFF.

This clone showed up just a few times. V is TRBV2 and J is TRBJ1-5; weak D call: TRBD1 (5 bases). The V end lost 6 bases, the J end lost 0 bases, and 12 bases lay between the germline ends. This CDR3 comprises 15 residues. The germline CDR1 and CDR2 sequences are SNHLY and FYNNEI. The CDR3 loop reads CASSGQGYSNQPQHF. The CDR3 DNA sequence: TGTGCCAGCAGCGGCCAGGGTTATAGCAATCAGCCCCAGCATTTT.

A few counts support this clone. The rearrangement uses TRBV5-4 and TRBJ2-1, with TRBD2 matching over 10 bases. This CDR3 is built from 16 residues. In germline, CDR1 is SGHNT, CDR2 YYREEE (reference sequence). Trimming took 2 bases from V and 9 from J; bases not matched to a gene: 11. CDR3 nucleotides: TGTGCCAGCAGCTTCCCTAGCGGGAGTCGGATCAGTGAGCAGTTCTTC. This encodes CASSFPSGSRISEQFF. The full variable domain, completed using reference TRBV5-4 and TRBJ2-1, is ETGVTQSPTHLIKTRGQQVTLRCSSQSGHNTVSWYQQALGQGPQFIFQYYREEENGRGNFPPRFSGLQFPNYSSELNVNALELDDSALYLCASSFPSGSRISEQFFGPGTRLTVL.

This clone occurred a few times. The chain joins TRBV18 to TRBJ2-2; D might be TRBD1 (6 bases). Between the trimmed V and J ends, which lost 3 bases and 4 bases, there was a span of 12 bases. CDR1 is KGHSH, CDR2 LQKENI, per germline. The CDR3 length is 15 residues. The chain's CDR3 is CASSPQTGSTGELFF. As DNA, the CDR3 is TGTGCCAGCTCACCCCAGACAGGTTCCACCGGGGAGCTGTTTTTT.

This rearrangement joins TRBV5-6 to TRBJ1-5, with a tentative D call TRBD1 (5 bases). This CDR3 contains 14 residues. Trimming cost V 0 bases and J 7 bases, with 11 bases left between them. Germline V CDR1 and CDR2: SGHDT, YYEEEE. The CDR3 here is CASSLAAGRQPQHF. CDR3 bases: TGTGCCAGCAGCTTGGCGGCAGGGAGGCAGCCCCAGCATTTT.

This clone was seen a single time. The chain combines TRBV4-3 with TRBJ2-1; D uncertain. CDR1 is LGHNA and CDR2 is YSLEER in the germline V gene. CDR3 length: 12 residues. V was clipped by 4 bases and J by 7 bases, with 8 bases between them. The CDR3 sequence is CASSLRRNEQFF. CDR3 bases: TGCGCCAGCAGCCTCCGGCGGAATGAGCAGTTCTTC.

The rearrangement links TRBV28 to TRBJ2-3, with 8 bases fitting TRBD2. The trim removed 11 bases at V and 9 bases at J, leaving 19 bases unmatched. Germline V gene sequence: CDR1 MDHEN, CDR2 SYDVKM. The CDR3 has 15 amino acids. CDR3 in DNA: TGTGCCCTTAGGAGCCGGGGAGGGCCGGGGGGGACGCAGTATTTT. Amino acid sequence: CALRSRGGPGGTQYF.

The genes are TRBV7-3 and TRBJ2-2, with a weak D call TRBD2 (6 bases). Germline values: CDR1 SGHTA, CDR2 FQGTGA. This CDR3 is built from 12 residues. Trimming took 7 bases from V and 6 from J, leaving 9 bases between them. The CDR3 DNA follows: TGTGCCAGCACCGGAGGGTCCGGGGAGCTGTTTTTT. Protein: CASTGGSGELFF.

This chain links TRBV10-3 with TRBJ1-2, with D perhaps matching TRBD1 (6 bases). The ends were cut back, 4 bases at V and 3 bases at J, with 12 bases in the middle. CDR3 size: 14 residues. Germline loops: CDR1 ENHRY, CDR2 SYGVKD. DNA of the CDR3: TGTGCCATCAGTGGGACGACAGGTGACTATGGCTACACCTTC. Protein sequence: CAISGTTGDYGYTF.

The chain joins TRBV9 to TRBJ1-2; D gene ambiguous. Germline CDR1 and CDR2: SGDLS and YYNGEE. Trimming left V 1 base short and J 3 bases short, with 13 bases between. This CDR3 spans 15 amino acids. CDR3 DNA sequence: TGTGCCAGCAGCGTATCTCCCGGGGATCACTATGGCTACACCTTC. This sequence encodes CASSVSPGDHYGYTF.

The V call is TRBV6-6, the J call TRBJ2-7; tentative D call: TRBD1 (6 bases). Germline loops: CDR1 MNHNY, CDR2 SVGAGI (reference sequence). The V gene lost 5 bases and the J gene lost 3 bases, with 14 bases spanning the gap. The length of the CDR3 is 14 residues. The CDR3: CASSLRGQNYEQYF. The CDR3 nucleotides are TGTGCCAGCAGTCTGAGGGGACAAAACTACGAGCAGTACTTC.

This sequence joins TRBV5-1 and TRBJ2-7; 13 nucleotides align to TRBD2. V gave up 1 base and J gave up 5 bases; unmatched junction bases: 9. From germline, CDR1 is SGHRS and CDR2 YFSETQ. The CDR3 sequence is 17 residues long. The CDR3 DNA sequence: TGCGCCAGCAGCTTGCGTTCCCGGACTAGCGGGAGCCACGAGCAGTACTTC. Protein sequence: CASSLRSRTSGSHEQYF.

The chain is built from TRBV30 and TRBJ1-1; TRBD1 matches at 7 bases. Trimming removed 3 bases from V and 1 base from J; junction bases left unmatched: 8. This CDR3 spans 15 amino acids. Per germline, CDR1 GTSNPN and CDR2 SVGIG (reference sequence). CDR3 in amino acids: CAWREPGQTNTEAFF. CDR3 coding DNA: TGTGCCTGGAGGGAACCGGGACAGACGAACACTGAAGCTTTCTTT.

This clone was observed a few times. This chain uses TRBV5-6 with TRBJ1-1; 10 positions match TRBD1. From germline, CDR1 is SGHDT and CDR2 YYEEEE. V shed 4 bases, J shed 1 base, and the junction held 4 bases outside the gene matches. This CDR3 comprises 15 residues. The CDR3, as DNA: TGTGCCAGCAGCCGACAGGGGGCAAGGAACACTGAAGCTTTCTTT. It yields the protein CASSRQGARNTEAFF.

The V call is TRBV5-4, the J call TRBJ2-1; D is perhaps TRBD2 (5 bases). V shed 4 bases and J shed 5 bases, with 16 bases lying between them. Germline CDR1 and CDR2: SGHNT and YYREEE (reference sequence). The CDR3 contains 15 residues. In nucleotides, the CDR3 is TGTGCCAGCAGCACGCGTCTACTAGAACACAATGAGCAGTTCTTC. The encoded protein is CASSTRLLEHNEQFF. The full variable domain, with the rest looked up from reference TRBV5-4 and TRBJ2-1, is ETGVTQSPTHLIKTRGQQVTLRCSSQSGHNTVSWYQQALGQGPQFIFQYYREEENGRGNFPPRFSGLQFPNYSSELNVNALELDDSALYLCASSTRLLEHNEQFFGPGTRLTVL.

This clone was seen only a few times. CDR3 sequence: CATQGGQNTEAFF. In DNA, the CDR3 is TGCGCCACGCAGGGGGGACAAAACACTGAAGCTTTCTTT. This chain joins TRBV5-1 and TRBJ1-1, with 7 bases lining up with TRBD1. This CDR3 is built from 13 residues. In germline, CDR1 is SGHRS, CDR2 YFSETQ. V lost 9 bases and J lost 2; bases outside the gene matches: 7.

The chain uses TRBV6-5 and TRBJ1-1; D call uncertain. This CDR3 is built from 13 residues. The germline gives CDR1 MNHEY, CDR2 SVGAGI. V shed 6 bases and J shed 11 bases, with 19 bases lying between them. The CDR3: CASSADTIAGAFF. CDR3 sequence (DNA): TGTGCCAGCAGCGCCGATACTATTGCGGGGGCTTTCTTT.

There are a few counts of this clone. The chain links TRBV4-1 to TRBJ2-5, with D tentatively TRBD2 (6 bases). Germline CDR1 reads MGHRA; CDR2 reads YSYEKL. CDR3 length: 15 residues. V was trimmed by 0 bases and J by 3 bases, leaving 11 bases between them. In DNA form, the CDR3 reads TGCGCCAGCAGCCAAGATGAGGCTAGCGAAGAGACCCAGTACTTC. This gives the protein CASSQDEASEETQYF.

This clone has a handful of counts. The CDR3 region is CASSVRASEDIQYF. The CDR3 nucleotides read TGTGCCAGCAGTGTAAGGGCTAGCGAGGACATTCAGTACTTC. V usage is TRBV2 and J usage is TRBJ2-4; the D gene is possibly TRBD2 (6 bases). V was cut by 4 bases and J by 8 bases, with 15 bases left in between. Germline V CDR1 and CDR2: SNHLY, FYNNEI. The CDR3 extends over 14 amino acids.

The gene calls are TRBV11-2 and TRBJ1-1; a possible D gene is TRBD1 (5 bases). This CDR3 has 16 amino acids. The germline V and J ends were trimmed by 5 bases and 3 bases, with 19 bases remaining between them. The V gene's germline CDR1 is SGHAT and CDR2 FQNNGV. The CDR3 reads CASSQHKGMGDTEAFF. Written as DNA, the CDR3 is TGTGCCAGCAGCCAGCACAAGGGGATGGGCGACACTGAAGCTTTCTTT.

The chain couples TRBV4-3 to TRBJ2-7; a weak D match, TRBD2 (6 bases). This CDR3 is 15 amino acids long. The ends were cut back, 1 base at V and 3 bases at J, with 13 bases in the middle. CDR1 and CDR2 (germline): LGHNA, YSLEER. CDR3 region: CASSQGISGNYEQYF. CDR3 bases: TGCGCCAGCAGCCAAGGGATTAGCGGAAACTACGAGCAGTACTTC.

This clone has just a few counts. The CDR3 sequence: CASSRLLYASYNEQFF. CDR3 coding DNA: TGTGCCAGCAGCCGATTACTATACGCCTCCTACAATGAGCAGTTCTTC. The chain recombines TRBV27 with TRBJ2-1, with D unclear. Trimming removed 6 bases from V and 0 bases from J, with 15 bases in between. The CDR3 has 16 amino acids. The germline V gene has CDR1 MNHEY and CDR2 SMNVEV (reference sequence).

There are a few counts of this clone. This sequence joins TRBV29-1 and TRBJ2-5; 8 positions match TRBD1. This CDR3 region has 12 residues. Germline trimming cut 6 bases from V and 3 bases from J; bases unmatched to any gene: 3. CDR1 SQVTM and CDR2 ANQGSEA come from the germline V gene. CDR3 in amino acids: CSVAGQEETQYF. As DNA, the CDR3 is TGCAGCGTCGCGGGACAGGAAGAGACCCAGTACTTC. Full variable domain (outside the CDR3, taken from reference TRBV29-1 and TRBJ2-5): SAVISQKPSRDICQRGTSLTIQCQVDSQVTMMFWYRQQPGQSLTLIATANQGSEATYESGFVIDKFPISRPNLTFSTLTVSNMSPEDSSIYLCSVAGQEETQYFGPGTRLLVL.